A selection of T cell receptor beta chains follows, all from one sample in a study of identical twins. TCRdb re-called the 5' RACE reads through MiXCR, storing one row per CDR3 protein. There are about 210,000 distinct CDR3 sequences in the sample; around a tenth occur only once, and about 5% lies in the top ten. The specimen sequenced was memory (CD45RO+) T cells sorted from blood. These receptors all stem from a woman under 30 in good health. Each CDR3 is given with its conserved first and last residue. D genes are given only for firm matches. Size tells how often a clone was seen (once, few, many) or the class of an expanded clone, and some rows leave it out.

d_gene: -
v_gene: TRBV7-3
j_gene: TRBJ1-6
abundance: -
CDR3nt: TGTGCCAGCAGCAAAAGGTCCCAGGGATCCCCCCTCCACTTT
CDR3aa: CASSKRSQGSPLHF

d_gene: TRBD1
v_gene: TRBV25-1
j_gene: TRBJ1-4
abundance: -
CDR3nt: TGTGCCAGCAGTGGGTCGTCCCGGGACAGGGTCAGGAGTGAAAAACTGTTTTTT
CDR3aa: CASSGSSRDRVRSEKLFF

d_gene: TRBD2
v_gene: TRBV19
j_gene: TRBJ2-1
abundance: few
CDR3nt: TGTGCCAGCAGGAGTAGCGGGAGGACCCCCTTCGGGAATGAGCAGTTCTTC
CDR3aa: CASRSSGRTPFGNEQFF

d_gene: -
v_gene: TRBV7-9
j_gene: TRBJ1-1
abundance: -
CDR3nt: TGTGCCAGCGACACAGGGATGAACACTGAAGCTTTCTTT
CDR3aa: CASDTGMNTEAFF

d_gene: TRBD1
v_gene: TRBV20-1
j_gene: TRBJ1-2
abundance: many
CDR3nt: TGCAGTGCCCGGGACAGCTGGGAAGGCTACACCTTC
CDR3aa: CSARDSWEGYTF

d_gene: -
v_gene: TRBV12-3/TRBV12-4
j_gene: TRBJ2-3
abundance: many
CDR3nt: TGTGCCAGCAGGGACGACAGAGCTACGCAGTATTTT
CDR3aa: CASRDDRATQYF

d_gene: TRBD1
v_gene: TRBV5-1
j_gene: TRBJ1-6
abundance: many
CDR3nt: TGCGCCAGCAGCTTACAGGGGGCCTATAATTCACCCCTCCACTTT
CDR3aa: CASSLQGAYNSPLHF

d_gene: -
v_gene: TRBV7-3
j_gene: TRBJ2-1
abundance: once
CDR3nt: TGTGCCAGCAGCTTCAACCGTTTGAATGAGCAGTTCTTC
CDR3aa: CASSFNRLNEQFF

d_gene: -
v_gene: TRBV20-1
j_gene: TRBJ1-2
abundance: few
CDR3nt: TGCAGTGCTAGTCAGGGGAGCTATGGCTACACCTTC
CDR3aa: CSASQGSYGYTF

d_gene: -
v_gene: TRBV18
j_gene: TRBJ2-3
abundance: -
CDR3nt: TGTGCCAGCTCACCATCACTCCCGATCACAGATACGCAGTATTTT
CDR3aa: CASSPSLPITDTQYF

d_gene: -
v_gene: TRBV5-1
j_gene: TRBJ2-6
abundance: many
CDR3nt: TGCGCCAGCAGCCCGCAGGGTTCTGGGGCCAACGTCCTGACTTTC
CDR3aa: CASSPQGSGANVLTF

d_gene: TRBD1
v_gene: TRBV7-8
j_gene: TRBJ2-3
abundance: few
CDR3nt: TGTGCCAGCAGCTTAGACAGGGGGACAGATACGCAGTATTTT
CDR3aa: CASSLDRGTDTQYF

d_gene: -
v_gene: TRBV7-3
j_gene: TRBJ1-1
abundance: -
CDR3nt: TGTGCCAGCAGCCGGGACACGAACACTGAAGCTTTCTTT
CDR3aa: CASSRDTNTEAFF

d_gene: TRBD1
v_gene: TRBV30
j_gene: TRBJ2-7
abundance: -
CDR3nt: TGTGCCTTCCGGGACAGGGGGAATGAGCAGTACTTC
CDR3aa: CAFRDRGNEQYF

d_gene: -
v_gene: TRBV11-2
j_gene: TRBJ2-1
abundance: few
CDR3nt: TGTGCCAGCAGCCCAGAGGGGCGAGTGGGTGAGCAGTTCTTC
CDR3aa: CASSPEGRVGEQFF

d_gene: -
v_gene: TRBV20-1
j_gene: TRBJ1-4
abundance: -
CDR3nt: TGCAGTGCTAGGAAGGTTGAGGGGGAAAAACTGTTTTTT
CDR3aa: CSARKVEGEKLFF

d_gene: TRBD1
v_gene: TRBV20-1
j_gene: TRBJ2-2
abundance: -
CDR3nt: TGCAGTGCTGCGTTGGGACAGGGTGTACCCGGGGAGCTGTTTTTT
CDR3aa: CSAALGQGVPGELFF

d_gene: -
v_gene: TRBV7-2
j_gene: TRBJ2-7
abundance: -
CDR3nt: TGTGCCAGCAGCCCCGATAGAGGGGTAAGGGAGCAGTACTTC
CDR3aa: CASSPDRGVREQYF

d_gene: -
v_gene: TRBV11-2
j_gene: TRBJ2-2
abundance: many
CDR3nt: TGTGCCAGCAGTCGGGCGAACACCGGGGAGCTGTTTTTT
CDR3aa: CASSRANTGELFF

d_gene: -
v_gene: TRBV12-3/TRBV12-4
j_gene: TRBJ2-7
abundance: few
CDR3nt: TGTGCCAGCAGGCGAGGGTCCCGGGTCGACGAGCAGTACTTC
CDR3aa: CASRRGSRVDEQYF

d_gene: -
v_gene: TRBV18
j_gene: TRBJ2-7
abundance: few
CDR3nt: TGTGCCAGCTCTCCCGGTAAGGGCTCCTACGAGCAGTACTTC
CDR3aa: CASSPGKGSYEQYF

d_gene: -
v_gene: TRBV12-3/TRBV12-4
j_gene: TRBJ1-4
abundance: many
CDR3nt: TGTGCCAGCAGTTTAGATTGGGTCTCGGAAAAACTGTTTTTT
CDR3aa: CASSLDWVSEKLFF

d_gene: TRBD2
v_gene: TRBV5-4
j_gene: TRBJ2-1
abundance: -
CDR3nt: TGTGCCAGCAGCACGGGGGAGGGTGAGCAGTTCTTC
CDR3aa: CASSTGEGEQFF

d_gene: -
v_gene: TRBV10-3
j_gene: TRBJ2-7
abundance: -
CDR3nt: TGTGCCATCAGTGAGACACGCTACGAGCAGTACTTC
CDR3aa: CAISETRYEQYF

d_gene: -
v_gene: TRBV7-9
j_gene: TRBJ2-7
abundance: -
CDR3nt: TGTGCCAGCAGCTTAGGGGCCGGAGGGGAGAGAGAGCAGTACTTC
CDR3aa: CASSLGAGGEREQYF

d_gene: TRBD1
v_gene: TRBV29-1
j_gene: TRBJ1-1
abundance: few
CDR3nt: TGCAGCGGGGACAGGGATATGAACACTGAAGCTTTCTTT
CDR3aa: CSGDRDMNTEAFF

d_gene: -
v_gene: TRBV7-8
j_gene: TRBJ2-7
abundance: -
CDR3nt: TGTGCCAGCAGCTTATCAGTGGAATACGAGCAGTACTTC
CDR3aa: CASSLSVEYEQYF

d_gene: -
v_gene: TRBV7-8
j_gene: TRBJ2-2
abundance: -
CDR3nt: TGTGCCAGCAGCTTAGTGGCGGACCTCCTTACCGGGGAGCTGTTTTTT
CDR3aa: CASSLVADLLTGELFF

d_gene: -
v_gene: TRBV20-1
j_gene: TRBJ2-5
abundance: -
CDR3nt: TGCAGTGCTACAGGGCCTAGAGGAGAGACCCAGCACTTC
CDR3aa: CSATGPRGETQHF

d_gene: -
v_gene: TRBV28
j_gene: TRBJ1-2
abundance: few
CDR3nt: TGTGCCAGCAGTTTAACAGGGACGTCCTATGGCTACACCTTC
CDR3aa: CASSLTGTSYGYTF

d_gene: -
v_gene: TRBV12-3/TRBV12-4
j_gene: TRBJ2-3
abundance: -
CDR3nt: TGTGCCAGCAGTTTAGGCAGGCAGGCGCGCACGCAGTATTTT
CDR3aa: CASSLGRQARTQYF

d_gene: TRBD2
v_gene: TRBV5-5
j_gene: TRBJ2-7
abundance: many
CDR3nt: TGTGCCAGCAGTTACGGGACTACCACCTCGGGCGAGCAGTACTTC
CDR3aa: CASSYGTTTSGEQYF

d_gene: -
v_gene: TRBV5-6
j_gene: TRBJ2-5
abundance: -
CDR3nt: TGTGCGCCCATAGGAGGGGATGAGGAGACCCAGTACTTC
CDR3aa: CAPIGGDEETQYF

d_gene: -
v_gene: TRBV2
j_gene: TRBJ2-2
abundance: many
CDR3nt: TGTGCCAGCAGTGAAGCTCTCGGCAGGGGAAGTGTCGGGGAGCTGTTTTTT
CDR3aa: CASSEALGRGSVGELFF

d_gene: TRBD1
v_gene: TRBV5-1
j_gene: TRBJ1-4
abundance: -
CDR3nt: TGCGCCAGCAGCTCGATTACAGGGGCAACTAATGAAAAACTGTTTTTT
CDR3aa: CASSSITGATNEKLFF

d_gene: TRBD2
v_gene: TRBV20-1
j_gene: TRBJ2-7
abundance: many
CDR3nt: TGCAGTGCTAGTTTTTCCAGCGGGGTCTACGAGCAGTACTTC
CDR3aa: CSASFSSGVYEQYF

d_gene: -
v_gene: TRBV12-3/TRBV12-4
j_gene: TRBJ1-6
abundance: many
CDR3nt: TGTGCCAACGCCAGGGAGGGCGGGAATTCACCCCTCCACTTT
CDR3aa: CANAREGGNSPLHF

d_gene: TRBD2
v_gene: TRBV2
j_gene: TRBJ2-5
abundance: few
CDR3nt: TGTGCCAGCAACAGCGGGGGTAACCAGTACTTC
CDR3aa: CASNSGGNQYF

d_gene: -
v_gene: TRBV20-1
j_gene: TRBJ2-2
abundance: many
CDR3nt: TGCAGTGCTATTAAAAGCGGCGAGAACACCGGGGAGCTGTTTTTT
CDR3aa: CSAIKSGENTGELFF

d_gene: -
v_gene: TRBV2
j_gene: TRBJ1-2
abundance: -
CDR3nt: TGTGCCAGCAGGATACTTGAGGGAGGCTACACCTTC
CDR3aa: CASRILEGGYTF

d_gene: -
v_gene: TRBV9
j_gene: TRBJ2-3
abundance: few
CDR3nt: TGTGCCAGCAGCACCTTTAAGACAGATACGCAGTATTTT
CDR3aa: CASSTFKTDTQYF

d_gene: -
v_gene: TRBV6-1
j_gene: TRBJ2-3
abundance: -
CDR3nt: TGTGCCAGCACTCCGTCAGATACGCAGTATTTT
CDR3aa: CASTPSDTQYF

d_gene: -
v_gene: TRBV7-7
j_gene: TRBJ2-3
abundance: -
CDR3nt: TGTGCTAGCAGCTCCAATCCCGTATCAGATACGCAGTATTTT
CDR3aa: CASSSNPVSDTQYF

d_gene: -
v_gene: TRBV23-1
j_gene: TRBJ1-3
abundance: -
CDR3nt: TGCGCCAGCAGTGGCGGTCACACCATATATTTT
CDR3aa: CASSGGHTIYF

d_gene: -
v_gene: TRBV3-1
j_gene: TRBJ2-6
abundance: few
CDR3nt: TGTGCCAGCAGCCAAGATGGGCGACGGTACTCTGGGGCCAACGTCCTGACTTTC
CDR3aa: CASSQDGRRYSGANVLTF

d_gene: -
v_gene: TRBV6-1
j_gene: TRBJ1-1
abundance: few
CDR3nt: TGTGCCAGCAGTACCCCACAGGGTCTGAGCACTGAAGCTTTCTTT
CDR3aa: CASSTPQGLSTEAFF

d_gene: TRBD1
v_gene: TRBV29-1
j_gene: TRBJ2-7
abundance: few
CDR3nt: TGCAGCGCCCGGGACAGGGAGGGCGAGCAGTACTTC
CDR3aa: CSARDREGEQYF

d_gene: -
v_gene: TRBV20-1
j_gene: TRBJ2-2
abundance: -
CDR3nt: TGCAGTGCTGCCCCCCTGAACACCGGGGAGCTGTTTTTT
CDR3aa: CSAAPLNTGELFF

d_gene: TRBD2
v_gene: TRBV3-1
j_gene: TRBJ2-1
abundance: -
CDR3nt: TGTGCCAGCAGCCAAGGACTAGCGGGGCGGCCCTCCTACAATGAGCAGTTCTTC
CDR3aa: CASSQGLAGRPSYNEQFF

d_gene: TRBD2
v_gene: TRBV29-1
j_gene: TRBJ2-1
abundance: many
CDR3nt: TGCAGCGTTGAAGCGTCTAGCGGGGGATCGAGCTCCTACAATGAGCAGTTCTTC
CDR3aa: CSVEASSGGSSSYNEQFF

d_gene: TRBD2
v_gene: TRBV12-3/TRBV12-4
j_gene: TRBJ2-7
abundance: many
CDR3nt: TGTGCCAGCAGTTCCTTGCGGGGGGACTACGAGCAGTACTTC
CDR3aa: CASSSLRGDYEQYF

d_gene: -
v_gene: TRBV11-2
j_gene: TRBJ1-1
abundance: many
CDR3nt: TGTGCCAGCAGCACCCGGACAAGGGGGACCCTTATAAGTATGAACACTGAAGCTTTCTTT
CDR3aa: CASSTRTRGTLISMNTEAFF

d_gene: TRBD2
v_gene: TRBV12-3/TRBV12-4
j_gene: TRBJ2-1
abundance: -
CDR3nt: TGTGCCAGCAGTTGGGCCGCAGCGGCGGGGGGTACCTACAATGAGCAGTTCTTC
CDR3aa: CASSWAAAAGGTYNEQFF

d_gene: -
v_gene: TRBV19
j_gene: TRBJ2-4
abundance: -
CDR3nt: TGTGCCAGTAGTATTAGGTCGATGGGTGCAGGGCTAGCCAAAAACATTCAGTACTTC
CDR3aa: CASSIRSMGAGLAKNIQYF

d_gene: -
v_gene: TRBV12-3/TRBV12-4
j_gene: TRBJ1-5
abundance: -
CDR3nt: TGTGCCAGCAGTCGCGGGTCGGGGCCCCAGCATTTT
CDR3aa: CASSRGSGPQHF

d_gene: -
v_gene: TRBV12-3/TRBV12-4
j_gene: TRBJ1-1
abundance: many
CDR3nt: TGTGCCAGCAGTCTTTCGACCCAGGCGAACACTGAAGCTTTCTTT
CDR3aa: CASSLSTQANTEAFF

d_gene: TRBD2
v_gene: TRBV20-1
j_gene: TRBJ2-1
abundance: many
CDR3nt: TGCAGTGCTGCCGGGACTAGCGGAAGCAATGAGCAGTTCTTC
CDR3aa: CSAAGTSGSNEQFF